The next 3 T cell receptor beta chains were all read from a single sample in a study of control samples from healthy donors and cancer patients. This table comes from immunoSEQ multiplex PCR, and its TCRdb copy is limited to in-frame clones, with some not included. The sample holds about 83,000 clones, roughly nine tenths seen once. The sequenced sample consisted of blood. The receptors come from a man aged 30 to 39 in good health.

The V and J genes are TRBV7-9 and TRBJ2-3; possibly TRBD1 for D (6 bases). This CDR3 is 14 amino acids long. Germline values: CDR1 SEHNR, CDR2 FQNEAQ (reference sequence). The V and J ends lost 4 bases and 1 base respectively, with 9 bases between them. CDR3 region: CASSSPGGTDTQYF. The DNA for the CDR3 is TGTGCCAGCAGCTCACCAGGGGGCACAGATACGCAGTATTTT.

This clone is labeled as large. The V and J genes are TRBV28 and TRBJ1-6; D remains unclear. V dropped 7 bases and J dropped 8 bases, with 12 bases sitting between them. The germline V gene has CDR1 MDHEN and CDR2 SYDVKM. CDR3 length: 13 residues. DNA for the CDR3: TGTGCCAGCACTTTCGGTTGGCATTCACCCCTCCACTTT. Translating gives CASTFGWHSPLHF. Drawing the rest from reference TRBV28 and TRBJ1-6, the complete variable domain is DVKVTQSSRYLVKRTGEKVFLECVQDMDHENMFWYRQDPGLGLRLIYFSYDVKMKEKGDIPEGYSVSREKKERFSLILESASTNQTSMYLCASTFGWHSPLHFGNGTRLTVT.

The J gene is TRBJ2-5, the V gene TRBV7-9, with 9 bases that match TRBD1. V shed 4 bases, J shed 5 bases, and the junction held 8 bases outside the gene matches. The CDR3 has 15 residues. Germline CDR1 SEHNR, CDR2 FQNEAQ (reference sequence). CDR3: CASSWGQGRYETQYF. The CDR3 coding sequence is TGTGCCAGCAGCTGGGGACAGGGACGTTATGAGACCCAGTACTTC.